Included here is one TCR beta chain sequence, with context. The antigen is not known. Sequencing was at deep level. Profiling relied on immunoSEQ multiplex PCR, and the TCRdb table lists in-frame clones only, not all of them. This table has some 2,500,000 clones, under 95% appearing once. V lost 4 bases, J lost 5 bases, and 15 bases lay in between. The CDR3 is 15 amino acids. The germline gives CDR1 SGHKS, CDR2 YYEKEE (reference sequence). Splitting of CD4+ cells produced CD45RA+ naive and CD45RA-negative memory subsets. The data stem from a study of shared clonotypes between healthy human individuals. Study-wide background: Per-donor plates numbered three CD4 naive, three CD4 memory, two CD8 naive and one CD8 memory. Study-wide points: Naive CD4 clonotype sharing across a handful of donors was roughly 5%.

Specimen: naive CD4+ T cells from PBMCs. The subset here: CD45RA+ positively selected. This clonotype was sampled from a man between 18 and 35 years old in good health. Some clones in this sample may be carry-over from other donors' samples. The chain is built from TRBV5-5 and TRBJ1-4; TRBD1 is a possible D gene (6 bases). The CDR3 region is CASSGIGQLNEKLFF. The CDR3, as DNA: TGTGCCAGCAGCGGGATAGGACAGCTGAATGAAAAACTGTTTTTT.